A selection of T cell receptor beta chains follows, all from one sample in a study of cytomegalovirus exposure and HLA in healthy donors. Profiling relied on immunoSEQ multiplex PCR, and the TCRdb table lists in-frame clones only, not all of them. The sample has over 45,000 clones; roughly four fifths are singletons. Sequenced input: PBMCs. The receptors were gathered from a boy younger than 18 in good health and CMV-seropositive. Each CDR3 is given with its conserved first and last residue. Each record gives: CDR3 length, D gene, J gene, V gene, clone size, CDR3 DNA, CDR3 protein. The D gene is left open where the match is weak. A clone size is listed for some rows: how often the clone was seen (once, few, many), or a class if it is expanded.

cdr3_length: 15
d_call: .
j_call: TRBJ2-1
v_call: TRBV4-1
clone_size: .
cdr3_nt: TGCGCCAGCAGCCAAACCGGGGGGCCCTTCGGGGAGCAGTTCTTC
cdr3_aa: CASSQTGGPFGEQFF

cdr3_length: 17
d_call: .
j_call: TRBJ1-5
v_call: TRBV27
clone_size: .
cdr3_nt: TGTGCCAGCGGGGTAGGTAGGGGCTACTATAGCAATCAGCCCCAGCATTTT
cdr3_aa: CASGVGRGYYSNQPQHF

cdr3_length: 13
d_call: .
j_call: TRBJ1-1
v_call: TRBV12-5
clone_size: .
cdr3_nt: TGTGCTAGTGGTTTGGCGTACGGTCCTGAAGCTTTCTTT
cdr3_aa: CASGLAYGPEAFF

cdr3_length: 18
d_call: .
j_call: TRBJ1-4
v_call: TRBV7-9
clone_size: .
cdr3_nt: TGTGCCAGCAGCTTCGGGGGGACGATGAGTTTGTCTAATGAAAAACTGTTTTTT
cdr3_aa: CASSFGGTMSLSNEKLFF

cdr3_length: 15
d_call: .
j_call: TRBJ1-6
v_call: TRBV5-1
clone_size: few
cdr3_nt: TGCGCCAGCAGCTTGGGTGGCGCCGGGAATTCACCCCTCCACTTT
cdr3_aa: CASSLGGAGNSPLHF

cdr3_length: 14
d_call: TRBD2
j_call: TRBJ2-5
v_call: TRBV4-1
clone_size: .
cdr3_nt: TGCGCCAGCAGCCAAGATTCGGGAGGCGAGACCCAGTACTTC
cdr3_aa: CASSQDSGGETQYF

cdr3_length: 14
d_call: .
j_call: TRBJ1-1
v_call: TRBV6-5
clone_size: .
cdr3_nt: TGTGCCAGCAGGCCGGGACTCATGAACACTGAAGCTTTCTTT
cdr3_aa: CASRPGLMNTEAFF

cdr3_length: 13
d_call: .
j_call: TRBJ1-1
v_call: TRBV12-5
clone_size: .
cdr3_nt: TGTGCTAGTGGTTCAGGGCTTTCAATTGAAGCTTTCTTT
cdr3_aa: CASGSGLSIEAFF

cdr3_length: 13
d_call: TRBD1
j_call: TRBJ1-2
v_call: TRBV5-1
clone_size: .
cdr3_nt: TGCGCCAGCAGCACCGGGACAGAAGGCGGCTACACCTTC
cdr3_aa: CASSTGTEGGYTF

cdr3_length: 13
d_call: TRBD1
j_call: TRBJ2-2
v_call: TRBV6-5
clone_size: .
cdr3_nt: TGTGCCAGCAGGACCACAGGGGACGGGGAGCTGTTTTTT
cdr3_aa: CASRTTGDGELFF

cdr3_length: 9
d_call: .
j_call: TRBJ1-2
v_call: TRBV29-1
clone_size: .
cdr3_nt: TGCAGCGCGGGTGATGGCTACACCTTC
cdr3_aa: CSAGDGYTF

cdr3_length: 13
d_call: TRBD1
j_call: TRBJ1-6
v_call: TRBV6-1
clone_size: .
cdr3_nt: TGTGCCAGCAGGGAGGGGGCGAGGTCACCCCTCCACTTT
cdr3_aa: CASREGARSPLHF

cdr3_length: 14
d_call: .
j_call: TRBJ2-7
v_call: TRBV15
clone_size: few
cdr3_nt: TGTGCCACCAGCAGCTACCAGGGCTCCTACGAGCAGTACTTC
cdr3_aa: CATSSYQGSYEQYF

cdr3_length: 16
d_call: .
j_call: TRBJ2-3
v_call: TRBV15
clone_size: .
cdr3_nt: TGTGCCACCAGCGAGAGACGGGGGGCCTACACAGATACGCAGTATTTT
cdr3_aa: CATSERRGAYTDTQYF

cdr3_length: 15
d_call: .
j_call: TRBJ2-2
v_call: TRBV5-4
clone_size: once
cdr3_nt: TGTGCCAGCAGCGAGGACTCCTGGAACACCGGGGAGCTGTTTTTT
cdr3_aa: CASSEDSWNTGELFF

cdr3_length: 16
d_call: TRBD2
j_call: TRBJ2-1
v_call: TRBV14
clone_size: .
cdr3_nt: TGTGCCAGCAGCCAAGAAGCCGGGGGGGCAGTAAATGAGCAGTTCTTC
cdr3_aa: CASSQEAGGAVNEQFF

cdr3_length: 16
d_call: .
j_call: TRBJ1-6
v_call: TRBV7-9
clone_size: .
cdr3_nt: TGTGCCAGCAGCCAGGGCGGGGGCTTTGATAATTCACCCCTCCACTTT
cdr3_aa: CASSQGGGFDNSPLHF